This TCR beta chain derives from a study of T cells in Graves' hyperthyroidism and ophthalmopathy. Study context: Peripheral blood sampling occurred at initial diagnosis, before any treatment.

The sample holds many counts of this clonotype. The antigen is unknown. Overall study findings and caveats: Among thyroid clonotypes expanded above 0.001, most also appeared in blood.

Patients with ophthalmopathy all had a Clinical Activity Score of at least 3, a NOSPECS grade of at least 4 and duration under 3 months. Fresh peripheral blood, about 10 ml of it, supplied the PBMCs. Regions amplified from RNA transcripts were the TCR beta CDR3 regions. HTBI primers were the set used in a first-round RT-PCR of the TCR CDR3. One entry per CDR3 protein, called by TCRdb with MiXCR from the multiplex PCR reads. This sample yields 45,000 to 60,000 distinct CDR3 sequences, of which about 49% are seen a single time; around 11% belongs to the top ten. The CDR3 loop spans 15 amino acids. V shed 4 bases and J 1 base; nucleotides not matched to a gene: 7. Germline V gene sequence: CDR1 SGDLS, CDR2 YYNGEE.

The sample taken for sequencing was blood. This sequence joins TRBV9 and TRBJ2-5; TRBD2 matches at 7 bases. The clonotype was recovered from a young woman with Graves' ophthalmopathy. The CDR3 reads CASSNQAGFQETQYF. The CDR3 coding sequence is TGTGCCAGCAGCAATCAAGCGGGGTTCCAAGAGACCCAGTACTTC.